A selection of T cell receptor beta chains follows, all from one sample in a study of T cells after yellow fever vaccination. TCRdb ran MiXCR on the 5' RACE reads and lists one entry per CDR3 protein. The table records roughly 310,000 distinct CDR3 sequences, 8% to 10% of them present only once. The specimen was PBMCs, collected on the day of the first yellow fever vaccination. The source is a young man who received the YFV17D yellow fever vaccine. Each CDR3 is given with its conserved first and last residue. Each record gives: CDR3 length, D gene, clone size, J gene, V gene, CDR3 protein, CDR3 DNA. A D gene is named only where the DNA matches it firmly. Where a row states a size, it is once, few, many or the class of an expanded clone; other rows omit it.

14 | . | few | TRBJ1-5 | TRBV7-2 | CASSFGQSNQPQHF | TGTGCCAGCAGCTTTGGACAGAGCAATCAGCCCCAGCATTTT
17 | TRBD1 | . | TRBJ2-4 | TRBV5-5 | CASSLDPGQIPLGGQYF | TGTGCCAGCAGCTTGGACCCGGGACAGATTCCCTTAGGGGGTCAGTACTTC
13 | . | few | TRBJ2-5 | TRBV12-3/TRBV12-4 | CASSLRFGETQYF | TGTGCCAGCAGTTTAAGGTTTGGGGAGACCCAGTACTTC
13 | . | few | TRBJ2-1 | TRBV7-8 | CASSPGRGLEQFF | TGTGCCAGCAGCCCCGGGAGGGGGCTTGAGCAGTTCTTC
15 | . | few | TRBJ2-5 | TRBV7-2 | CASSLILGVGETQYF | TGTGCCAGCAGCTTAATACTGGGAGTGGGAGAGACCCAGTACTTC
13 | . | many | TRBJ1-1 | TRBV5-1 | CASRSTGSTEAFF | TGCGCCAGCAGATCCACAGGGAGCACTGAAGCTTTCTTT
13 | . | . | TRBJ2-2 | TRBV7-2 | CASTAGGGGELFF | TGTGCCAGCACCGCAGGGGGGGGCGGGGAGCTGTTTTTT
15 | TRBD1 | many | TRBJ1-2 | TRBV7-2 | CASSLSGGTGEGYTF | TGTGCCAGCAGCTTAAGCGGGGGGACAGGGGAAGGCTACACCTTC
15 | TRBD1 | few | TRBJ1-4 | TRBV7-9 | CASSGTGAEDEKLFF | TGTGCCAGCAGCGGGACAGGGGCGGAGGATGAAAAACTGTTTTTT
13 | . | . | TRBJ1-1 | TRBV20-1 | CSAHRVLNTEAFF | TGCAGTGCGCACAGGGTCTTGAACACTGAAGCTTTCTTT
15 | TRBD1 | . | TRBJ2-4 | TRBV3-1 | CASSPIEGAENIQYF | TGTGCCAGCAGCCCCATAGAGGGGGCGGAAAACATTCAGTACTTC
14 | . | . | TRBJ1-2 | TRBV7-9 | CASSLAGAGLRYTF | TGTGCCAGCAGCTTAGCCGGGGCAGGCCTTCGGTACACCTTC
17 | . | many | TRBJ2-3 | TRBV24-1 | CATSDSGGGTSTDTQYF | TGTGCCACCAGTGATTCCGGGGGCGGGACTAGCACAGATACGCAGTATTTT
14 | TRBD1 | many | TRBJ1-3 | TRBV20-1 | CSARVAGGRDTIYF | TGCAGTGCTAGAGTGGCAGGGGGCAGGGACACCATATATTTT
16 | . | . | TRBJ2-1 | TRBV6-2/TRBV6-3 | CASSRPRLGGYNEQFF | TGTGCCAGCAGCCGTCCTCGGCTAGGAGGGTACAATGAGCAGTTCTTC
13 | . | many | TRBJ1-4 | TRBV7-2 | CASSSSLSEKLFF | TGTGCCAGCAGCTCCTCGTTGTCTGAAAAACTGTTTTTT
14 | . | . | TRBJ1-4 | TRBV7-2 | CASSPPGANEKLFF | TGTGCCAGCAGCCCCCCAGGGGCTAATGAAAAACTGTTTTTT
15 | . | . | TRBJ1-1 | TRBV6-1 | CASSGDPPAYTEAFF | TGTGCCAGCAGTGGGGATCCACCAGCCTACACTGAAGCTTTCTTT
14 | . | . | TRBJ2-2 | TRBV4-2 | CASQGYERTGELFF | TGTGCCAGCCAAGGTTACGAGCGAACCGGGGAGCTGTTTTTT
14 | . | few | TRBJ2-6 | TRBV12-3/TRBV12-4 | CASRPGQEGNVLTF | TGTGCCAGCAGACCCGGACAGGAGGGCAACGTCCTGACTTTC
17 | TRBD1 | . | TRBJ2-2 | TRBV19 | CASTPPVGQGRTGELFF | TGTGCCAGTACGCCCCCTGTGGGACAGGGGCGTACCGGGGAGCTGTTTTTT
16 | . | . | TRBJ2-3 | TRBV7-2 | CASSLRLSGDTDTQYF | TGTGCCAGCAGCTTGAGACTTAGCGGTGACACAGATACGCAGTATTTT
13 | . | . | TRBJ2-3 | TRBV10-3 | CAIEAAGTDTQYF | TGTGCCATCGAGGCAGCGGGCACAGATACGCAGTATTTT
14 | TRBD1 | . | TRBJ1-2 | TRBV5-1 | CASSSDRAGYGYTF | TGCGCCAGCAGTTCCGACAGGGCTGGCTATGGCTACACCTTC
16 | TRBD2 | few | TRBJ2-5 | TRBV7-7 | CASSPTGTSYEGTQYF | TGTGCCAGCAGCCCTACCGGGACTAGCTATGAGGGGACCCAGTACTTC
15 | . | few | TRBJ1-4 | TRBV7-2 | CASSLAQTTNEKLFF | TGTGCCAGCAGCTTAGCGCAGACGACTAATGAAAAACTGTTTTTT
16 | TRBD1 | . | TRBJ2-6 | TRBV5-4 | CASSSNRGSGANVLTF | TGTGCCAGCAGCAGTAACAGGGGGTCTGGGGCCAACGTCCTGACTTTC